This is a list of T cell receptor beta chains from one sample in a study of metastatic and nonmetastatic thyroid tumors. Via MiXCR, TCRdb re-called the PCR reads. The sample contains some 27,000 clones, about 22% of which appear only once. Material for sequencing was blood. The receptors shown here come from a female donor with papillary thyroid cancer or a benign thyroid nodule (not recorded which). Some clones in this sample may be carry-over from other donors' samples. The CDR3 runs from the conserved cysteine through the conserved F or W. The order of the fields is CDR3 protein, CDR3 DNA, J gene, D gene, V gene, clone size. The D gene is left open where the match is weak. Part of the rows lack a size; the others show once, few, many or a class for expanded clones.

cdr3_aa: CSARNTARSPLHF
cdr3_nt: TGCAGTGCTAGGAATACGGCTCGGTCTCCCCTCCACTTT
j_call: TRBJ1-6
d_call: NA
v_call: TRBV20-1
clone_size: many

cdr3_aa: CSASGDTQYF
cdr3_nt: TGCAGTGCTAGTGGAGATACGCAGTATTTT
j_call: TRBJ2-3
d_call: NA
v_call: TRBV20-1
clone_size: many

cdr3_aa: CSVRDRGPSYEQYF
cdr3_nt: TGCAGCGTCAGGGACAGGGGGCCCTCCTACGAGCAGTACTTC
j_call: TRBJ2-7
d_call: TRBD1
v_call: TRBV29-1
clone_size: many

cdr3_aa: CASSSLGSSYNEQFF
cdr3_nt: TGTGCCAGCAGCTCACTTGGGAGCTCCTACAATGAGCAGTTCTTC
j_call: TRBJ2-1
d_call: NA
v_call: TRBV7-2
clone_size: many

cdr3_aa: CASSPGTGTVYGYTF
cdr3_nt: TGTGCCAGCAGCCCCGGGACAGGGACGGTCTATGGCTACACCTTC
j_call: TRBJ1-2
d_call: TRBD1
v_call: TRBV5-8
clone_size: many

cdr3_aa: CATRTGNTEAFF
cdr3_nt: TGTGCCACCCGGACGGGGAACACTGAAGCTTTCTTT
j_call: TRBJ1-1
d_call: NA
v_call: TRBV7-9
clone_size: many

cdr3_aa: CASSYQKPPSNQPQHF
cdr3_nt: TGTGCCAGCAGTTACCAAAAACCGCCGAGCAATCAGCCCCAGCATTTT
j_call: TRBJ1-5
d_call: NA
v_call: TRBV6-5
clone_size: many

cdr3_aa: CASSVGGTARNTEAFF
cdr3_nt: TGTGCCAGCAGCGTAGGCGGGACAGCAAGAAACACTGAAGCTTTCTTT
j_call: TRBJ1-1
d_call: TRBD1
v_call: TRBV9
clone_size: many

cdr3_aa: CASSLSGSEQFF
cdr3_nt: TGTGCCAGCAGCTTATCAGGGTCGGAGCAGTTCTTC
j_call: TRBJ2-1
d_call: NA
v_call: TRBV11-2
clone_size: many

cdr3_aa: CASTQRVWGGTQYF
cdr3_nt: TGTGCCAGCACCCAAAGGGTCTGGGGGGGGACCCAGTACTTC
j_call: TRBJ2-5
d_call: TRBD2
v_call: TRBV6-2/TRBV6-3
clone_size: few

cdr3_aa: CASRQGAGNTEAFF
cdr3_nt: TGTGCCAGCAGACAAGGGGCGGGGAACACCGAAGCTTTCTTT
j_call: TRBJ1-1
d_call: NA
v_call: TRBV6-1
clone_size: many

cdr3_aa: CAWTPNNEQFF
cdr3_nt: TGTGCCTGGACACCCAACAATGAGCAGTTCTTC
j_call: TRBJ2-1
d_call: NA
v_call: TRBV30
clone_size: many

cdr3_aa: CATSRDTAGGINTEAFF
cdr3_nt: TGTGCCACCAGCAGAGATACGGCAGGGGGTATCAACACTGAAGCTTTCTTT
j_call: TRBJ1-1
d_call: TRBD1
v_call: TRBV15
clone_size: many

cdr3_aa: CASSPGRPNYGYTF
cdr3_nt: TGCGCCAGCAGCCCCGGACGACCTAACTATGGCTACACCTTC
j_call: TRBJ1-2
d_call: NA
v_call: TRBV4-1
clone_size: medium-sized

cdr3_aa: CASSLVKGAGHPHHF
cdr3_nt: TGTGCCAGCAGCTTAGTGAAGGGGGCAGGTCATCCCCATCATTTT
j_call: TRBJ1-5
d_call: TRBD1
v_call: TRBV7-2
clone_size: NA

cdr3_aa: CASSQGRVSGNTIYF
cdr3_nt: TGTGCCAGCAGCCAAGGCCGTGTATCTGGAAACACCATATATTTT
j_call: TRBJ1-3
d_call: NA
v_call: TRBV6-2/TRBV6-3
clone_size: many

cdr3_aa: CASSFVGTFEKLFF
cdr3_nt: TGTGCCAGCAGCTTCGTGGGGACCTTTGAAAAACTGTTTTTT
j_call: TRBJ1-4
d_call: NA
v_call: TRBV7-9
clone_size: many

cdr3_aa: CASSNSGSEGYEQYF
cdr3_nt: TGTGCCAGCAGCAATAGCGGGAGTGAGGGGTACGAGCAGTACTTC
j_call: TRBJ2-7
d_call: TRBD2
v_call: TRBV5-4
clone_size: few

cdr3_aa: CASRWTGEYTEAFF
cdr3_nt: TGTGCCAGCAGGTGGACAGGTGAATATACTGAAGCTTTCTTT
j_call: TRBJ1-1
d_call: TRBD1
v_call: TRBV2
clone_size: many

cdr3_aa: CASSLLAVERRPHEQYF
cdr3_nt: TGCGCCAGCAGCTTACTCGCAGTGGAGCGTCGGCCCCACGAGCAGTACTTC
j_call: TRBJ2-7
d_call: NA
v_call: TRBV5-1
clone_size: NA

cdr3_aa: CANTAPTRNQPQHF
cdr3_nt: TGTGCCAACACCGCCCCCACAAGAAATCAGCCCCAGCATTTT
j_call: TRBJ1-5
d_call: NA
v_call: TRBV27
clone_size: NA

cdr3_aa: CSARDVDRPNTEAFF
cdr3_nt: TGCAGTGCTAGAGATGTAGACAGGCCTAACACTGAAGCTTTCTTT
j_call: TRBJ1-1
d_call: NA
v_call: TRBV20-1
clone_size: many

cdr3_aa: CASSLERWQGSYNSPLHF
cdr3_nt: TGTGCCAGCAGCTTAGAGAGGTGGCAGGGGAGCTATAATTCACCCCTCCACTTT
j_call: TRBJ1-6
d_call: NA
v_call: TRBV11-2
clone_size: many

cdr3_aa: CAWDGQGGNQPQHF
cdr3_nt: TGTGCCTGGGATGGACAGGGAGGCAATCAGCCCCAGCATTTT
j_call: TRBJ1-5
d_call: TRBD1
v_call: TRBV30
clone_size: many

cdr3_aa: CASSQDGVLAGDAQFF
cdr3_nt: TGTGCCAGCAGCCAAGATGGGGTGCTAGCGGGAGATGCGCAGTTCTTC
j_call: TRBJ2-1
d_call: TRBD2
v_call: TRBV4-2
clone_size: NA

cdr3_aa: CASSQQMKNEQFF
cdr3_nt: TGTGCCAGTAGTCAACAGATGAAGAATGAGCAGTTCTTC
j_call: TRBJ2-1
d_call: NA
v_call: TRBV19
clone_size: many

cdr3_aa: CASSLGQATNEKLFF
cdr3_nt: TGTGCCAGCAGTTTAGGGCAGGCAACTAATGAAAAACTGTTTTTT
j_call: TRBJ1-4
d_call: NA
v_call: TRBV28
clone_size: many

cdr3_aa: CASSLPGQGDEKLFF
cdr3_nt: TGCGCCAGCAGCCTCCCAGGACAGGGGGACGAAAAACTGTTTTTT
j_call: TRBJ1-4
d_call: TRBD1
v_call: TRBV5-1
clone_size: many

cdr3_aa: CAWSFKTGNEKMFF
cdr3_nt: TGTGCCTGGAGTTTCAAGACAGGGAATGAAAAAATGTTTTTT
j_call: TRBJ1-4
d_call: TRBD1
v_call: TRBV30
clone_size: NA

cdr3_aa: CASSQGGGANVLTF
cdr3_nt: TGTGCCAGCAGTCAAGGTGGTGGGGCCAACGTCCTGACTTTC
j_call: TRBJ2-6
d_call: NA
v_call: TRBV7-3
clone_size: many

cdr3_aa: CASSRGLDYGYTF
cdr3_nt: TGTGCCAGCAGTAGAGGGTTGGACTATGGCTACACCTTC
j_call: TRBJ1-2
d_call: NA
v_call: TRBV9
clone_size: many

cdr3_aa: CAIRTSGSYEQYF
cdr3_nt: TGTGCCATCAGGACTAGCGGATCCTACGAGCAGTACTTC
j_call: TRBJ2-7
d_call: TRBD2
v_call: TRBV10-3
clone_size: few

cdr3_aa: CASSYAGYSGANVLTF
cdr3_nt: TGTGCCAGCAGTTACGCAGGGTACTCTGGGGCCAACGTCCTGACTTTC
j_call: TRBJ2-6
d_call: NA
v_call: TRBV6-2/TRBV6-3
clone_size: many

cdr3_aa: CASSQLIDTRGKNTEAFF
cdr3_nt: TGTGCCAGCAGCCAACTTATCGACACCAGAGGGAAGAACACTGAAGCTTTCTTT
j_call: TRBJ1-1
d_call: NA
v_call: TRBV12-1
clone_size: many

cdr3_aa: CASTERLPNTGELFF
cdr3_nt: TGTGCCAGCACAGAACGACTACCCAACACCGGGGAGCTGTTTTTT
j_call: TRBJ2-2
d_call: NA
v_call: TRBV6-1
clone_size: few

cdr3_aa: CSAGGHRYNEQFF
cdr3_nt: TGCAGTGCTGGGGGACACCGATACAATGAGCAGTTCTTC
j_call: TRBJ2-1
d_call: NA
v_call: TRBV20-1
clone_size: NA

cdr3_aa: CASSPGLAGCSSTDTQYF
cdr3_nt: TGTGCCAGCAGTCCGGGACTAGCGGGATGTAGTAGCACAGATACGCAGTATTTT
j_call: TRBJ2-3
d_call: TRBD2
v_call: TRBV27
clone_size: few

cdr3_aa: CASSPAGRNTEAVF
cdr3_nt: TGTGCCAGCAGCCCAGCGGGTAGGAACACTGAAGCTGTCTTT
j_call: TRBJ1-1
d_call: NA
v_call: TRBV28
clone_size: NA

cdr3_aa: CASSSQIGAPGEQYF
cdr3_nt: TGTGCCAGCAGTTCACAAATCGGCGCCCCGGGCGAGCAGTACTTC
j_call: TRBJ2-7
d_call: NA
v_call: TRBV27
clone_size: NA

cdr3_aa: CASSSDNSNQPQHF
cdr3_nt: TGTGCCAGCAGCTCAGATAATAGCAATCAGCCCCAGCATTTT
j_call: TRBJ1-5
d_call: NA
v_call: TRBV7-9
clone_size: many

cdr3_aa: CASSASGTGFEQFF
cdr3_nt: TGTGCCAGTAGTGCATCCGGGACAGGCTTTGAGCAGTTCTTC
j_call: TRBJ2-1
d_call: TRBD1
v_call: TRBV19
clone_size: many

cdr3_aa: CASSKGVGYNEQFF
cdr3_nt: TGTGCCAGCAGTAAGGGGGTAGGGTACAATGAGCAGTTCTTC
j_call: TRBJ2-1
d_call: NA
v_call: TRBV27
clone_size: many

cdr3_aa: CSVEEGHRLPPNYGYTF
cdr3_nt: TGCAGCGTTGAAGAAGGGCACAGGCTACCGCCTAACTATGGCTACACCTTC
j_call: TRBJ1-2
d_call: NA
v_call: TRBV29-1
clone_size: many

cdr3_aa: CASSFSGPGYGYTF
cdr3_nt: TGTGCCAGCAGTTTCTCAGGGCCTGGCTATGGCTACACCTTC
j_call: TRBJ1-2
d_call: NA
v_call: TRBV28
clone_size: few

cdr3_aa: CASSYWSSGPTDTQYF
cdr3_nt: TGTGCCAGCAGCTATTGGTCTAGCGGGCCCACAGATACGCAGTATTTT
j_call: TRBJ2-3
d_call: TRBD2
v_call: TRBV7-9
clone_size: many

cdr3_aa: CASSPGGLAGVGEQYF
cdr3_nt: TGTGCCAGCAGCCCCGGCGGGCTAGCGGGAGTGGGCGAGCAGTACTTC
j_call: TRBJ2-7
d_call: TRBD2
v_call: TRBV14
clone_size: many

cdr3_aa: CASSDSDRGEQYF
cdr3_nt: TGTGCCAGCAGTGACTCGGACAGGGGCGAGCAGTACTTC
j_call: TRBJ2-7
d_call: TRBD1
v_call: TRBV6-4
clone_size: NA

cdr3_aa: CAISEWPGQGSGANVLTF
cdr3_nt: TGTGCCATCAGTGAGTGGCCGGGACAGGGTTCTGGGGCCAACGTCCTGACTTTC
j_call: TRBJ2-6
d_call: TRBD1
v_call: TRBV10-3
clone_size: many

cdr3_aa: CASSEGRDGPTGELFF
cdr3_nt: TGTGCCAGCAGTGAAGGGCGGGATGGCCCCACCGGTGAGCTGTTTTTT
j_call: TRBJ2-2
d_call: NA
v_call: TRBV2
clone_size: NA

cdr3_aa: CASSPAGGSSCEQYF
cdr3_nt: TGTGCCAGCAGTCCAGCGGGAGGTTCCTCCTGCGAGCAGTACTTC
j_call: TRBJ2-7
d_call: TRBD2
v_call: TRBV11-3
clone_size: NA

cdr3_aa: CASRGQGGPGTEAFF
cdr3_nt: TGTGCCAGCAGGGGACAGGGGGGCCCTGGCACTGAAGCTTTCTTT
j_call: TRBJ1-1
d_call: TRBD1
v_call: TRBV5-6
clone_size: many

cdr3_aa: CASSGHNEQFF
cdr3_nt: TGTGCCAGCAGTGGGCACAATGAGCAGTTCTTC
j_call: TRBJ2-1
d_call: NA
v_call: TRBV2
clone_size: many

cdr3_aa: CVSEKEGEQFF
cdr3_nt: TGTGTCAGCGAAAAAGAGGGTGAGCAGTTCTTC
j_call: TRBJ2-1
d_call: NA
v_call: TRBV2
clone_size: NA

cdr3_aa: CASGPPGKDPSTDTQYF
cdr3_nt: TGTGCTAGTGGTCCCCCGGGTAAGGACCCTAGCACAGATACGCAGTATTTT
j_call: TRBJ2-3
d_call: NA
v_call: TRBV12-5
clone_size: many

cdr3_aa: CASREPQGNDYGYTF
cdr3_nt: TGTGCCAGCAGGGAACCTCAGGGGAACGACTATGGCTACACCTTC
j_call: TRBJ1-2
d_call: NA
v_call: TRBV12-3/TRBV12-4
clone_size: many

cdr3_aa: CSASGAGAIMETQYF
cdr3_nt: TGCAGTGCTAGTGGAGCGGGAGCGATTATGGAGACCCAGTACTTC
j_call: TRBJ2-5
d_call: TRBD2
v_call: TRBV20-1
clone_size: NA

cdr3_aa: CASSLGAEKHNEQFF
cdr3_nt: TGTGCCAGCAGCTTGGGGGCTGAGAAGCACAATGAGCAGTTCTTC
j_call: TRBJ2-1
d_call: NA
v_call: TRBV5-6
clone_size: NA